Listed below are T cell receptor beta chains from one sample, sequenced in a study of cytomegalovirus exposure and HLA in healthy donors. Only in-frame clones appear in the TCRdb table, and some are missing; sequencing was by immunoSEQ multiplex PCR. The data hold more than 200,000 clones, with about 80% observed a single time. The sample taken for sequencing was PBMCs. Every receptor here comes from a man aged 40-49 years in good health and CMV-seronegative. Each CDR3 is given with its conserved first and last residue. The D gene is left open where the match is weak. Rows may omit the clone size; those that give it use once, few, many or a size class.

v_gene,d_gene,j_gene,abundance,CDR3nt,CDR3aa
TRBV18,NA,TRBJ1-2,NA,TGTGCCAGCTCACCAGCCAGGACTGGAGGTGGCTACACCTTC,CASSPARTGGGYTF
TRBV7-9,NA,TRBJ1-2,once,TGTTCCAGCAGCTTAGATGGGGCCAGGGAACGGGTTGGCTACACCTTC,CSSSLDGARERVGYTF
TRBV11-3,TRBD2,TRBJ2-3,NA,TGTGCCAGCAGCGCGGGGGGCACAGATACGCAGTATTTT,CASSAGGTDTQYF
TRBV5-6,TRBD2,TRBJ2-7,NA,TGTGCCAGCAGCTCTAGCGGGAGGGGATCAGTTTCCGAGCAGTACTTC,CASSSSGRGSVSEQYF
TRBV18,NA,TRBJ2-1,NA,TGTGCCAGCTCACCCCTAGCGAGCTCCTACAATGAGCAGTTCTTC,CASSPLASSYNEQFF
TRBV19,NA,TRBJ1-5,NA,TGTGCCAGTAGTGACCCCAGGGGCGCGAATGTAGCCCAGCATTTT,CASSDPRGANVAQHF
TRBV9,TRBD1,TRBJ2-3,NA,TGTGCCAGCAGCGTGGGACAGGGTCGCACAGATACGCAGTATTTT,CASSVGQGRTDTQYF
TRBV6-1,NA,TRBJ2-7,once,TGTGCCAGCAGTGGGAGCACCTACGAGCAGTACTTC,CASSGSTYEQYF
TRBV6-1,NA,TRBJ1-2,NA,TGTGCCACCCCGAGACCGGGAAGAAAGTATGGCTACACCTTC,CATPRPGRKYGYTF
TRBV6-5,TRBD1,TRBJ2-1,NA,TGTGCCAGCAGGGTCAGGACAGGGACCTACCCTGAGCAGTTCTTC,CASRVRTGTYPEQFF
TRBV6-5,TRBD2,TRBJ2-3,few,TGTGCCAGCAGTTACAGCGGGGGAGCGACAGATACGCAGTATTTT,CASSYSGGATDTQYF
TRBV7-9,TRBD2,TRBJ2-5,few,TGTGCCAGCAGTCGACTAGCGGGCTTCCAAGAGACCCAGTACTTC,CASSRLAGFQETQYF
TRBV5-1,TRBD2,TRBJ2-1,NA,TGCGCCAGCAGCTTGGAACTAGCGGGGTACAATGAGCAGTTCTTC,CASSLELAGYNEQFF
TRBV19,NA,TRBJ1-5,NA,TGTGCCAGTACCTCCAACCAGTGGAATCAGCCCCAGCATTTT,CASTSNQWNQPQHF
TRBV27,NA,TRBJ1-4,NA,TGTGCCAGCAGTTTACGGGGGGCAGGCCCTCGCGCAACTAATGAAAAACTGTTTTTT,CASSLRGAGPRATNEKLFF
TRBV6-4,TRBD2,TRBJ2-5,NA,TGTGCCAGCAGTGACTCGGGACTAGCGCGACAAGAGACCCAGTACTTC,CASSDSGLARQETQYF
TRBV27,NA,TRBJ1-4,once,TGTGCCAGCAGTCGACCACAGGGAAAACTGTTTTTT,CASSRPQGKLFF
TRBV28,TRBD1,TRBJ1-1,once,TGTGCCAGCAGTAAAAGGACAGGGCGGCCTGAAGCTTTCTTT,CASSKRTGRPEAFF
TRBV4-3,NA,TRBJ2-3,NA,TGCGCCAGCAGCCAAGACCCCGGAGGCGGAACTAACACAGATACGCAGTATTTT,CASSQDPGGGTNTDTQYF
TRBV7-2,NA,TRBJ1-1,NA,TGTGCCAGCAGCCCCCAGGGGCAGGGCTGGAACACTGAAGCTTTCTTT,CASSPQGQGWNTEAFF
TRBV28,TRBD1,TRBJ2-5,NA,TGTGCCAGCAGCCTGACAGGGTTGGAGACCCAGTACTTC,CASSLTGLETQYF
TRBV6-5,NA,TRBJ1-1,few,TGTGCCAGCAGCTCCTCAGTGGAAGCTTTCTTT,CASSSSVEAFF
TRBV30,TRBD2,TRBJ2-1,once,TGTGCCTGGAAGATTTTAACTAGCGGACCGTACAATGAGCAGTTCTTC,CAWKILTSGPYNEQFF
TRBV5-1,TRBD1,TRBJ2-1,NA,TGCGCCAGCAGCTTGGTAGGACAGGGGAATTTCAATGAGCAGTTCTTC,CASSLVGQGNFNEQFF
TRBV6-6,NA,TRBJ2-7,NA,TGTGCCAGCAGTCTTACAGGCAACGAGCAGTACTTC,CASSLTGNEQYF
TRBV19,TRBD1,TRBJ1-1,NA,TGTGCCAGCAAACGGGACAGGGAGTCGGGCGAGTTGAACACTGAAGCTTTCTTT,CASKRDRESGELNTEAFF
TRBV7-8,TRBD1,TRBJ1-2,NA,TGTGCCAGCAGCCGAGATGGGACAGCCTATGGCTACACCTTC,CASSRDGTAYGYTF
TRBV28,TRBD1,TRBJ1-5,NA,TGTGCCAGCAGCAGTAGACAGGGGGGCTTGAATCAGCCCCAGCATTTT,CASSSRQGGLNQPQHF
TRBV16,TRBD1,TRBJ2-7,NA,TGTGCCAGCAGCCGAGGGACAGGGGTTTATGGCGAGCAGTACTTC,CASSRGTGVYGEQYF
TRBV11-3,TRBD1,TRBJ1-1,few,TGTGCCAGCAGCAGACAGGGGAGAACGGGAGCTTTCTTT,CASSRQGRTGAFF
TRBV19,NA,TRBJ1-1,NA,TGTGCCAGTAGGATTTCAGAGGTCCGCACTGAAGCTTTCTTT,CASRISEVRTEAFF
TRBV2,TRBD2,TRBJ2-3,NA,TGTGCCAGCAGTGACGGGACTAGCGGATTCACAGATACGCAGTATTTT,CASSDGTSGFTDTQYF
TRBV4-1,NA,TRBJ2-6,NA,TGCGCCAGCAGCCAAGAAACACGCTCTGGGGCCAACGTCCTGACTTTC,CASSQETRSGANVLTF
TRBV7-6,TRBD2,TRBJ2-7,NA,TGTGCCAGCAGCGCCTATGAGCGGGAGGGGAGCGAGCAGTACTTC,CASSAYEREGSEQYF
TRBV14,NA,TRBJ1-3,NA,TGTGCCAGCAGCCCCTACGGAAACACCATATATTTT,CASSPYGNTIYF
TRBV5-4,NA,TRBJ1-1,NA,TGTGCCAGCAGCTCACAGGACAGAGAAGCTTTCTTT,CASSSQDREAFF
TRBV28,NA,TRBJ1-3,NA,TGTGCCAGCGCTTCCCCGGGAGACTCTGGAAACACCATATATTTT,CASASPGDSGNTIYF
TRBV29-1,TRBD2,TRBJ2-1,NA,TGCAGCGTTATCTCTAGCGGGAAGCGCTGGGATGAGCAGTTCTTC,CSVISSGKRWDEQFF
TRBV12-5,TRBD2,TRBJ2-3,NA,TGTGCTAGTGGTTTGGGATATAGCGGGAGCTTGCATACGCAGTATTTT,CASGLGYSGSLHTQYF
TRBV25-1,TRBD2,TRBJ2-1,NA,TGTGCCAGCAGCACTAGCGGGAGGAATAATGAGCAGTTCTTC,CASSTSGRNNEQFF
TRBV4-1,NA,TRBJ1-5,once,TGCGCCAGCAGCCAGGCTGTGTGGCAGCCCCAGCATTTT,CASSQAVWQPQHF
TRBV5-1,TRBD1,TRBJ1-1,NA,TGCGCCAGCAGCCTAGGACAGGCTGAAGCTTTCTTT,CASSLGQAEAFF